This T cell receptor (beta chain) was sequenced during a study of T cells after yellow fever vaccination. Each CDR3 protein gets one entry after TCRdb re-called the 5' RACE reads with MiXCR. The profile shows under 550,000 distinct CDR3 sequences, 20% to 25% of them singletons. The specimen was PBMCs, collected about 20 days after the first yellow fever vaccination. The sequence was collected from a man in his late teens or twenties who received the YFV17D yellow fever vaccine.

This chain's CDR3 is CASSLEDYEQYF. In nucleotides, the CDR3 is TGTGCCAGCAGCTTGGAGGACTACGAGCAGTACTTC. V gene TRBV5-6 combines with J gene TRBJ2-7; D is undetermined. The germline V gene encodes CDR1 SGHDT and CDR2 YYEEEE. With 0 bases removed from V and 3 bases from J, the gap between germline ends came to 4 bases. This CDR3 contains 12 residues.